Shown below are 8 T cell receptor beta chains from a single sample sequenced in a study of shared clonotypes between healthy human individuals. Measured with immunoSEQ multiplex PCR; TCRdb has only the in-frame clones, and not every one. The repertoire holds about 1.1 million clones, with 75% to 85% as singletons. The sequencing input was memory CD4+ T cells from PBMCs. The subset: CD45RA-negative fraction. All receptors derive from a man younger than 35 in good health. Some clones in this sample may be carry-over from other donors' samples.

For this clone: Other nucleotide sequences from this sample produce the same CDR3. The rearrangement uses TRBV7-2 and TRBJ2-1; D ambiguous. V gave up 1 base and J gave up 4 bases, with 11 bases separating them. Germline CDR1 SGHTA, CDR2 FQGNSA. The CDR3 length is 15 residues. The CDR3 sequence: CASSLGSGSYNEQFF. DNA of the CDR3: TGTGCCAGCAGCTTAGGTTCCGGCAGTTACAATGAGCAGTTCTTC.

In its sample, this clone was seen once. The chain links TRBV28 to TRBJ2-1, with TRBD1 matching 7 bases. The germline CDR1 and CDR2 sequences are MDHEN and SYDVKM. V shed 5 bases, J shed 3 bases, and the junction held 10 bases outside the gene matches. The length of the CDR3 is 16 residues. As DNA, the CDR3 is TGTGCCAGCAGTCATCGGATAGGGGGCTACTACAATGAGCAGTTCTTC. Translation: CASSHRIGGYYNEQFF. Complete variable domain (other parts from reference TRBV28 and TRBJ2-1): DVKVTQSSRYLVKRTGEKVFLECVQDMDHENMFWYRQDPGLGLRLIYFSYDVKMKEKGDIPEGYSVSREKKERFSLILESASTNQTSMYLCASSHRIGGYYNEQFFGPGTRLTVL.

V gene TRBV6-1 combines with J gene TRBJ2-3; 12 nucleotides match TRBD1. The CDR3 totals 14 residues. Germline V gene sequence: CDR1 MNHNS, CDR2 SASEGT. V was pared by 8 bases and J by 4 bases, with 4 bases of the junction left unmatched. CDR3 bases: TGTGCCAGCGCAGGGACAGGGGGCGCAGATACGCAGTATTTT. Residues: CASAGTGGADTQYF.

As regards this clone: At one end, the junction sequence differs from germline, possibly due to a read error. V is TRBV19 and J is TRBJ2-1; D might be TRBD1 or TRBD2, each matching 6 bases. The CDR3 spans 14 residues. Germline V gene data show CDR1 as LNHDA and CDR2 as SQIVND (reference sequence). The CDR3 loop reads CASKGGPGYSEQFF. CDR3 in DNA: TGTGCCAGTAAGGGGGGACCGGGCTACAGTGAGCAGTTCTTC.

This chain joins TRBV4-1 and TRBJ2-5; D perhaps matches TRBD1 (6 bases). Trimming left V 0 bases short and J 2 bases short, with 10 bases between. CDR1 and CDR2 (germline): MGHRA, YSYEKL. CDR3 size: 15 residues. The CDR3 loop is CASSQDDRTQETQYF. The CDR3 region has the DNA TGCGCCAGCAGCCAAGATGACAGGACTCAAGAGACCCAGTACTTC.

This chain connects TRBV6-1 to TRBJ1-5; D ambiguous. V shed 4 bases and J shed 4 bases, with 11 bases lying between them. In germline, CDR1 is MNHNS, CDR2 SASEGT. The CDR3 runs to 14 residues. CDR3 amino acids: CASSARDLNQPQHF. The CDR3 DNA reads as TGTGCCAGCAGTGCCCGAGATCTGAATCAGCCCCAGCATTTT.

This chain connects TRBV6-1 to TRBJ2-7; D unclear. The V gene's germline CDR1 is MNHNS and CDR2 SASEGT. Deletions cut 10 bases from V and 3 bases from J, with 16 bases between. The CDR3 contains 13 residues. CDR3 DNA sequence: TGTGCCACCCTACCTCCTGGGATCTACGAGCAGTACTTC. This encodes CATLPPGIYEQYF.

On this clone: A far bigger clonotype differs at one base, so this is likely a read error. The rearrangement uses TRBV2 and TRBJ1-5; D remains unclear. This CDR3 has 15 residues. Germline-derived CDR1 and CDR2 are SNHLY and FYNNEI. This chain's CDR3 is CASSGGRNSNRPQHF. The CDR3, as DNA: TGTGCCAGCAGTGGAGGCAGGAATAGCAATCGGCCCCAGCATTTT.